What follows are 23 T cell receptor beta chains derived from one specimen sequenced in a study of shared clonotypes between healthy human individuals. Clones were read by immunoSEQ multiplex PCR, and TCRdb kept only the in-frame ones, dropping some. Among about 480,000 clones listed, 79% were seen once. The specimen was PBMCs. The receptors shown here come from a woman in her 40s in good health. Some clones in this sample may be carry-over from other donors' samples.

This clone has a single count. V and J are TRBV5-1 and TRBJ2-4, with 13 bases that match TRBD2. The V gene end was trimmed by 4 bases and the J gene end by 9 bases; junction bases not matched to a gene: 4. Germline V gene data show CDR1 as SGHRS and CDR2 as YFSETQ. The CDR3 covers 14 residues. The CDR3 loop is CASSGGLAGVIQYF. DNA for the CDR3: TGCGCCAGCAGCGGCGGACTAGCGGGAGTCATTCAGTACTTC.

The chain links TRBV27 to TRBJ2-7, with TRBD2 as a possible D gene (6 bases). The CDR3 has 15 amino acids. The V end was cut by 4 bases, the J end by 6 bases, with 19 bases between. The germline V gene has CDR1 MNHEY and CDR2 SMNVEV (reference sequence). In DNA form, the CDR3 reads TGTGCCAGCAGTTCCATCCCCCGGTCCGGGAGCGAGCAGTACTTC. It yields the protein CASSSIPRSGSEQYF.

The chain links TRBV11-2 to TRBJ2-1; the match to TRBD2 covers 9 bases. V gave up 0 bases and J gave up 7 bases; unmatched junction bases: 7. Germline assignment: CDR1 SGHAT and CDR2 FQNNGV. This CDR3 has 16 amino acids. The CDR3 DNA reads as TGTGCCAGCAGCTTAGAACAGCGGGAGGTCGGGAATGAGCAGTTCTTC. Protein sequence: CASSLEQREVGNEQFF.

The rearrangement uses TRBV2 and TRBJ2-5; 14 nucleotides align to TRBD2. Trimming at V came to 7 bases and at J to 4 bases, leaving 5 bases not matched to a gene. The CDR3 length is 15 residues. Germline V gene lookup returns CDR1 SNHLY and CDR2 FYNNEI. The CDR3 DNA reads TGTGCCAGCACCGCGGGACTAGCGGGAGTAGAGACCCAGTACTTC. Its protein product is CASTAGLAGVETQYF.

The rearrangement links TRBV11-2 to TRBJ2-7; 10 bases fit TRBD2. The germline CDR1 and CDR2 sequences are SGHAT and FQNNGV. Trimming at V came to 1 base and at J to 5 bases, leaving 8 bases not matched to a gene. CDR3 length equals 16 residues. The CDR3, as DNA: TGTGCCAGCAGCTTAGGCGCTAGCGGGAGAGCCGACGAGCAGTACTTC. It encodes CASSLGASGRADEQYF.

On this clone: The same CDR3 arises from other DNA sequences in this sample as well. The chain recombines TRBV7-3 with TRBJ2-1; D might be TRBD1 or TRBD2, each matching 5 bases. The V end was cut by 2 bases, the J end by 5 bases, with 10 bases between. This CDR3 is 14 amino acids long. From germline, CDR1 is SGHTA and CDR2 FQGTGA. Written as DNA, the CDR3 is TGTGCCAGCAGCTTATCTGGGACGAACAATGAGCAGTTCTTC. It specifies CASSLSGTNNEQFF. Filled out from reference TRBV7-3 and TRBJ2-1, the complete variable domain reads GAGVSQTPSNKVTEKGKYVELRCDPISGHTALYWYRQSLGQGPEFLIYFQGTGAADDSGLPNDRFFAVRPEGSVSTLKIQRTERGDSAVYLCASSLSGTNNEQFFGPGTRLTVL.

This chain links TRBV28 with TRBJ1-5; D not resolved. Germline V lookup: CDR1 MDHEN, CDR2 SYDVKM. The ends were cut back, 6 bases at V and 8 bases at J, with 17 bases in the middle. This CDR3 spans 14 amino acids. CDR3 DNA sequence: TGTGCCAGCAGACCTAACCCGGAAAGGGAGCCCCAGCATTTT. Its protein is CASRPNPEREPQHF.

The chain has TRBV10-1 and TRBJ2-7; D is possibly TRBD1 (6 bases). Trimming cost V 6 bases and J 0 bases, with 12 bases left between them. Germline V gene data show CDR1 as WNHNN and CDR2 as SYGVQD (reference sequence). The CDR3 has 14 residues. The CDR3 DNA reads as TGCGCCAGCAGCTCCTACAGGGACTCCTACGAGCAGTACTTC. Protein product: CASSSYRDSYEQYF.

The chain joins TRBV9 to TRBJ1-4, with D possibly TRBD1 on 6 matching bases. Trimming took off 2 bases at V and 3 bases at J, with 11 bases between the two ends. Looked up from germline, CDR1 is SGDLS and CDR2 is YYNGEE. The CDR3 totals 15 residues. The CDR3 loop reads CASSVEGVPNEKLFF. The CDR3, as DNA: TGTGCCAGCAGCGTTGAGGGGGTTCCTAATGAAAAACTGTTTTTT.

This sequence joins TRBV29-1 and TRBJ2-5, with 7 nucleotides matching TRBD1. Germline V lookup: CDR1 SQVTM, CDR2 ANQGSEA. This CDR3 has 13 residues. V lost 6 bases, J lost 3 bases, and 7 bases stayed unmatched. CDR3 in amino acids: CSVAPGTEETQYF. DNA for the CDR3: TGCAGCGTCGCACCCGGGACAGAAGAGACCCAGTACTTC.

The chain joins TRBV30 to TRBJ2-7; TRBD1 is a possible D gene (6 bases). This CDR3 is 14 amino acids long. Germline V lookup: CDR1 GTSNPN, CDR2 SVGIG (reference sequence). V dropped 4 bases and J dropped 0 bases, with 13 bases sitting between them. CDR3 sequence reads: CAWTVGDNSYEQYF. Written as DNA, the CDR3 is TGTGCCTGGACCGTCGGGGACAACTCCTACGAGCAGTACTTC. Together with reference TRBV30 and TRBJ2-7, the CDR3 gives the full variable domain: SQTIHQWPATLVQPVGSPLSLECTVEGTSNPNLYWYRQAAGRGLQLLFYSVGIGQISSEVPQNLSASRPQDRQFILSSKKLLLSDSGFYLCAWTVGDNSYEQYFGPGTRLTVT.

The chain links TRBV7-9 to TRBJ2-5; 8 bases agree with TRBD1. The CDR3 is made up of 15 amino acids. Germline CDR1 and CDR2: SEHNR and FQNEAQ (reference sequence). Losses at the gene ends were 5 bases for V and 2 bases for J; bases not matched to a gene: 7. Here the CDR3 reads CASSALGQAQETQYF. The DNA for the CDR3 is TGTGCCAGCAGCGCGTTGGGACAGGCACAAGAGACCCAGTACTTC.

This clone showed up just a few times. The chain recombines TRBV11-2 with TRBJ2-1, with D possibly called TRBD1 or TRBD2 (5 bases each). V shed 4 bases and J shed 9 bases, with 16 bases lying between them. This CDR3 region has 14 residues. In germline, CDR1 is SGHAT, CDR2 FQNNGV. The CDR3 DNA is TGTGCCAGCAGCTCGATTTCGAGGGACGTTGAGCAGTTCTTC. Translated, it gives CASSSISRDVEQFF.

Of note for this clone: This sample includes further DNA sequences coding for the same CDR3. V usage is TRBV19 and J usage is TRBJ1-1; D uncertain. The V gene lost 4 bases and the J gene lost 0 bases, with 6 bases spanning the gap. CDR1 and CDR2 from the germline V gene are LNHDA and SQIVND (reference sequence). The CDR3 spans 13 residues. CDR3 in DNA: TGTGCCAGTAGTACCACAGTGAACACTGAAGCTTTCTTT. This codes for CASSTTVNTEAFF.

This clone appeared a single time. V usage is TRBV5-6 and J usage is TRBJ2-2, with no clear D. V shed 0 bases and J shed 7 bases, with 10 bases lying between them. This CDR3 has 14 amino acids. Looked up from germline, CDR1 is SGHDT and CDR2 is YYEEEE. This CDR3 is CASSLAYVGGELFF. CDR3 in DNA: TGTGCCAGCAGCTTGGCCTACGTTGGCGGGGAGCTGTTTTTT.

This clone was recorded only once. In DNA form, the CDR3 reads TGTGCCAGCAGTCGATTAGCGGGAGAACGAGATACGCAGTATTTT. As protein: CASSRLAGERDTQYF. V usage is TRBV6-5 and J usage is TRBJ2-3, with TRBD2 matching 9 bases. Losses at the gene ends were 5 bases for V and 5 bases for J; bases not matched to a gene: 8. Germline V lookup: CDR1 MNHEY, CDR2 SVGAGI. The CDR3 totals 15 residues.

The V gene is TRBV28, the J gene TRBJ2-7; 8 bases align to TRBD1. The CDR3 runs to 14 residues. V trimming: 6 bases; J trimming: 3 bases; junction bases outside the gene matches: 7. Germline CDR1 is MDHEN and CDR2 is SYDVKM. The CDR3, as DNA: TGTGCCAGCAGACTGGACAGGGCGATCTACGAGCAGTACTTC. This gives the protein CASRLDRAIYEQYF.

The rearrangement joins TRBV6-1 to TRBJ1-2; D is perhaps TRBD1 (5 bases). V lost 7 bases and J lost 3, with 12 bases in between. Per the germline V gene, CDR1 is MNHNS and CDR2 is SASEGT. This CDR3 has 13 residues. This CDR3 is CASIPTGHYGYTF. For the CDR3, the DNA is TGTGCCAGCATTCCTACAGGTCACTATGGCTACACCTTC.

This chain uses TRBV5-1 with TRBJ2-2, with TRBD1 matching over 9 bases. Per the germline V gene, CDR1 is SGHRS and CDR2 is YFSETQ. V lost 0 bases and J lost 11; bases outside the gene matches: 8. The CDR3 spans 15 residues. The CDR3 loop is CASSLAGQGFGELFF. The CDR3 coding sequence is TGCGCCAGCAGCTTGGCTGGACAGGGGTTTGGCGAGCTGTTTTTT. Drawing the rest from reference TRBV5-1 and TRBJ2-2, the complete variable domain is KAGVTQTPRYLIKTRGQQVTLSCSPISGHRSVSWYQQTPGQGLQFLFEYFSETQRNKGNFPGRFSGRQFSNSRSEMNVSTLELGDSALYLCASSLAGQGFGELFFGEGSRLTVL.

This clone is a singleton in its sample. The chain employs TRBV28 and TRBJ1-4; D gene unclear. The CDR3 spans 14 residues. The V end lost 5 bases, the J end lost 0 bases, and 7 bases lay between the germline ends. Germline CDR1 and CDR2: MDHEN and SYDVKM. Written as DNA, the CDR3 is TGTGCCAGCAGTAAGGTTGCAACTAATGAAAAACTGTTTTTT. This translates into CASSKVATNEKLFF.

As regards this clone: The junction and the germline gene differ at one end; a read error may be behind it. CDR3 nucleotides: TGTGCCAGCAGATTAGGTCAGGATACGGCCTACGAGCAGTACTTC. Translated, it gives CASRLGQDTAYEQYF. This chain uses TRBV11-3 with TRBJ2-7; no clear D gene. The CDR3 runs 15 residues. Germline V gives CDR1 SGHNT, CDR2 YENEEA.

The chain combines TRBV6-4 with TRBJ2-1, with TRBD2 matching 9 bases. Germline V gene sequence: CDR1 MRHNA, CDR2 SNTAGT. The length of the CDR3 is 13 residues. V shed 7 bases, J shed 8 bases, and the junction held 6 bases outside the gene matches. CDR3 sequence: CASKAGGTDEQFF. The CDR3 DNA sequence: TGTGCCAGCAAGGCGGGAGGGACCGATGAGCAGTTCTTC.

This clone has ten or more counts. The chain couples TRBV6-4 to TRBJ2-7; weak D call: TRBD2 (5 bases). Per germline, CDR1 MRHNA and CDR2 SNTAGT. This CDR3 contains 15 residues. V gave up 3 bases and J gave up 5 bases, with 17 bases separating them. CDR3 nucleotide sequence: TGTGCCAGCAGTGAGGAGGCCGGAGAGGGAAACGAGCAGTACTTC. It encodes CASSEEAGEGNEQYF.